This T cell receptor beta chain was captured in a study of PD-1 blockade in classical Hodgkin lymphoma. The study, taken as a whole, reports: When set against healthy donors, newly diagnosed patients were reported to show lower baseline TCR diversity.

The repertoire was sequenced with immunoSEQ multiplex PCR; TCRdb's copy has only in-frame clones and lacks some. The sample contains fewer than 35,000 clones, approximately 90% of which appear only once. On this clone itself: No antigen is known for it.

Time point noted: newly diagnosed, previously untreated cHL patient sample. The J segment lost 4 bases and the V segment lost 3 bases, leaving 11 bases of the junction unmatched. Germline V CDR1 and CDR2: SGHDT, YYEEEE. The CDR3 is 16 amino acids. Sequences were obtained from peripheral blood mononuclear cells (PBMCs). The V and J genes are TRBV5-6 and TRBJ2-5; TRBD1 matches at 8 bases. This sequence originates from a human donor with classical Hodgkin lymphoma. CDR3 nucleotide sequence: TGTGCCAGCAGCTCATACTTTGACAGGGGACCAGAGACCCAGTACTTC. Translated, it gives CASSSYFDRGPETQYF.